This TCR beta chain was observed in a study of T cell repertoires in cytomegalovirus infection. This clonotype came up many times. The antigen is undetermined. There are 12 residues in the CDR3. Germline V gene lookup returns CDR1 SGHTA and CDR2 FQGNSA. V was pared by 5 bases and J by 10 bases, with 14 bases between. Via MiXCR, TCRdb re-called the reads, giving one row per CDR3 protein. Of over 85,000 distinct CDR3 sequences listed, 16% are singletons. Overall study results and limits: Dominant in the ex vivo response were TCR beta clonotypes restricted by HLA-C and specific for CMV.

The rearrangement uses TRBV7-2 and TRBJ1-1; the D gene is possibly TRBD1 (5 bases). The sequence derives from a human donor in good health (CMV status not recorded). Some clones in this sample may be carry-over from other donors' samples. Sequenced: PBMCs. For the CDR3, the DNA is TGTGCCAGCAGCCTCGACAGAAATCGAGCTTTCTTT. As protein: CASSLDRNRAFF.